The TCR beta chain described here comes from a study of blood T cell repertoires in COVID-19. Repertoires were generated with immunoSEQ multiplex PCR, while TCRdb's copy carries only in-frame clones and drops some. Here the sample spans 85,000 to 95,000 clones, 87% being singletons. V was shortened by 5 bases and J by 1 base, with 14 bases between the two germline ends. This CDR3 region has 15 residues. Per the germline V gene, CDR1 is MNHEY and CDR2 is SVGAGI. What was sequenced was peripheral blood. The rearrangement uses TRBV6-5 and TRBJ1-1, with D perhaps TRBD1 (5 bases). The sequence came from an elderly woman with acute or convalescent COVID-19. CDR3 bases: TGTGCCAGCAGTCCCGAGGGACTCAAGAACACTGAAGCTTTCTTT. This encodes CASSPEGLKNTEAFF.